This is a list of T cell receptor beta chains from one sample in a study of blood T cells in healthy people across ages. TCRdb reprocessed the 5' RACE reads with MiXCR, giving one entry per CDR3 protein. The repertoire holds about 1 million distinct CDR3 sequences, with under 45% as singletons. The sample taken for sequencing was blood. The receptors stem from a woman aged 55-70 years in good health. Each CDR3 is given with its conserved first and last residue. A D gene is named only where the DNA matches it firmly. Clone size is given for some rows only: seen once, a few or many times, or a class if the clone is expanded.

NA | TRBV7-9 | few | CAAFGTAEQWEQFF
TRBD2 | TRBV24-1 | few | CATSDSSGSSYNEQFF
TRBD2 | TRBV11-2 | NA | CASRWGGSQTGELFF
TRBD2 | TRBV11-2 | few | CASSLLTSAYEQYF
NA | TRBV30 | NA | CAWSPPGFGYTF
NA | TRBV25-1 | NA | CASSEDFYEQYF
NA | TRBV29-1 | NA | CSVLGRGWGYTF
TRBD1 | TRBV27 | few | CASLGTGGETQYF
TRBD1 | TRBV20-1 | NA | CSANRGASYEQYF
TRBD1 | TRBV11-2 | few | CASSPQGAGYGYTF
NA | TRBV23-1 | NA | CASYPSGAYEQYF
TRBD1 | TRBV28 | NA | CASIISAGTGGNQPQHF
TRBD2 | TRBV20-1 | NA | CSARDLQAGGYEQYF
TRBD2 | TRBV20-1 | many | CSAGGGRNEQFF
NA | TRBV7-6 | NA | CASKRLGLNTEAFF
TRBD1 | TRBV18 | few | CASSKDRGHQPQHF
TRBD1 | TRBV5-1 | NA | CATSRWTGTGGNEQFF
NA | TRBV6-2/TRBV6-3 | NA | CASSYRAITSYF
NA | TRBV7-2 | once | CASSLQVDSHIQYF
NA | TRBV20-1 | few | CSARDEGRSNSPLHF
TRBD2 | TRBV20-1 | few | CSACRLAPPYEQYF
TRBD2 | TRBV10-2 | NA | CASRAVSGRAYEQYF
TRBD2 | TRBV9 | NA | CASSVEGLAVGMQFF
TRBD1 | TRBV25-1 | NA | CASRDRGMNTEAFF
NA | TRBV12-3/TRBV12-4 | many | CASSLGTPGEQYF
NA | TRBV29-1 | NA | CSVEPSGANVLTF
TRBD2 | TRBV20-1 | NA | CSAAGTSGPSYEQYF
NA | TRBV20-1 | NA | CSARNYFQETQFF
TRBD2 | TRBV6-1 | few | CASSQRSTSGRAYEQYF
TRBD1 | TRBV6-5 | few | CASSYEGAGYEQYF
NA | TRBV5-6 | few | CASSRGPAYNQPQHF
TRBD2 | TRBV10-3 | few | CAISESGTSGIYEQYF
NA | TRBV6-1 | NA | CASSERGFSYEQYF